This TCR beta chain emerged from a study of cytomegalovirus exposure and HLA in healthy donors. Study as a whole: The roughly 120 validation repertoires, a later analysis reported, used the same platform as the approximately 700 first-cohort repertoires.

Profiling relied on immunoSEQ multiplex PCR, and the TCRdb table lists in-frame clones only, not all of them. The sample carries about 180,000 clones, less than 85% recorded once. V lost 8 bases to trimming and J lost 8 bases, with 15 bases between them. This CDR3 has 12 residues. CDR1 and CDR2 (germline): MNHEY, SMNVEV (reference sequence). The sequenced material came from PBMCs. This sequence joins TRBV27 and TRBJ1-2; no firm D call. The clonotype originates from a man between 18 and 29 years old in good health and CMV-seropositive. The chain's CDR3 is CASGPGVPGYTF. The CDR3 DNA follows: TGTGCCAGCGGCCCCGGAGTCCCAGGCTACACCTTC.